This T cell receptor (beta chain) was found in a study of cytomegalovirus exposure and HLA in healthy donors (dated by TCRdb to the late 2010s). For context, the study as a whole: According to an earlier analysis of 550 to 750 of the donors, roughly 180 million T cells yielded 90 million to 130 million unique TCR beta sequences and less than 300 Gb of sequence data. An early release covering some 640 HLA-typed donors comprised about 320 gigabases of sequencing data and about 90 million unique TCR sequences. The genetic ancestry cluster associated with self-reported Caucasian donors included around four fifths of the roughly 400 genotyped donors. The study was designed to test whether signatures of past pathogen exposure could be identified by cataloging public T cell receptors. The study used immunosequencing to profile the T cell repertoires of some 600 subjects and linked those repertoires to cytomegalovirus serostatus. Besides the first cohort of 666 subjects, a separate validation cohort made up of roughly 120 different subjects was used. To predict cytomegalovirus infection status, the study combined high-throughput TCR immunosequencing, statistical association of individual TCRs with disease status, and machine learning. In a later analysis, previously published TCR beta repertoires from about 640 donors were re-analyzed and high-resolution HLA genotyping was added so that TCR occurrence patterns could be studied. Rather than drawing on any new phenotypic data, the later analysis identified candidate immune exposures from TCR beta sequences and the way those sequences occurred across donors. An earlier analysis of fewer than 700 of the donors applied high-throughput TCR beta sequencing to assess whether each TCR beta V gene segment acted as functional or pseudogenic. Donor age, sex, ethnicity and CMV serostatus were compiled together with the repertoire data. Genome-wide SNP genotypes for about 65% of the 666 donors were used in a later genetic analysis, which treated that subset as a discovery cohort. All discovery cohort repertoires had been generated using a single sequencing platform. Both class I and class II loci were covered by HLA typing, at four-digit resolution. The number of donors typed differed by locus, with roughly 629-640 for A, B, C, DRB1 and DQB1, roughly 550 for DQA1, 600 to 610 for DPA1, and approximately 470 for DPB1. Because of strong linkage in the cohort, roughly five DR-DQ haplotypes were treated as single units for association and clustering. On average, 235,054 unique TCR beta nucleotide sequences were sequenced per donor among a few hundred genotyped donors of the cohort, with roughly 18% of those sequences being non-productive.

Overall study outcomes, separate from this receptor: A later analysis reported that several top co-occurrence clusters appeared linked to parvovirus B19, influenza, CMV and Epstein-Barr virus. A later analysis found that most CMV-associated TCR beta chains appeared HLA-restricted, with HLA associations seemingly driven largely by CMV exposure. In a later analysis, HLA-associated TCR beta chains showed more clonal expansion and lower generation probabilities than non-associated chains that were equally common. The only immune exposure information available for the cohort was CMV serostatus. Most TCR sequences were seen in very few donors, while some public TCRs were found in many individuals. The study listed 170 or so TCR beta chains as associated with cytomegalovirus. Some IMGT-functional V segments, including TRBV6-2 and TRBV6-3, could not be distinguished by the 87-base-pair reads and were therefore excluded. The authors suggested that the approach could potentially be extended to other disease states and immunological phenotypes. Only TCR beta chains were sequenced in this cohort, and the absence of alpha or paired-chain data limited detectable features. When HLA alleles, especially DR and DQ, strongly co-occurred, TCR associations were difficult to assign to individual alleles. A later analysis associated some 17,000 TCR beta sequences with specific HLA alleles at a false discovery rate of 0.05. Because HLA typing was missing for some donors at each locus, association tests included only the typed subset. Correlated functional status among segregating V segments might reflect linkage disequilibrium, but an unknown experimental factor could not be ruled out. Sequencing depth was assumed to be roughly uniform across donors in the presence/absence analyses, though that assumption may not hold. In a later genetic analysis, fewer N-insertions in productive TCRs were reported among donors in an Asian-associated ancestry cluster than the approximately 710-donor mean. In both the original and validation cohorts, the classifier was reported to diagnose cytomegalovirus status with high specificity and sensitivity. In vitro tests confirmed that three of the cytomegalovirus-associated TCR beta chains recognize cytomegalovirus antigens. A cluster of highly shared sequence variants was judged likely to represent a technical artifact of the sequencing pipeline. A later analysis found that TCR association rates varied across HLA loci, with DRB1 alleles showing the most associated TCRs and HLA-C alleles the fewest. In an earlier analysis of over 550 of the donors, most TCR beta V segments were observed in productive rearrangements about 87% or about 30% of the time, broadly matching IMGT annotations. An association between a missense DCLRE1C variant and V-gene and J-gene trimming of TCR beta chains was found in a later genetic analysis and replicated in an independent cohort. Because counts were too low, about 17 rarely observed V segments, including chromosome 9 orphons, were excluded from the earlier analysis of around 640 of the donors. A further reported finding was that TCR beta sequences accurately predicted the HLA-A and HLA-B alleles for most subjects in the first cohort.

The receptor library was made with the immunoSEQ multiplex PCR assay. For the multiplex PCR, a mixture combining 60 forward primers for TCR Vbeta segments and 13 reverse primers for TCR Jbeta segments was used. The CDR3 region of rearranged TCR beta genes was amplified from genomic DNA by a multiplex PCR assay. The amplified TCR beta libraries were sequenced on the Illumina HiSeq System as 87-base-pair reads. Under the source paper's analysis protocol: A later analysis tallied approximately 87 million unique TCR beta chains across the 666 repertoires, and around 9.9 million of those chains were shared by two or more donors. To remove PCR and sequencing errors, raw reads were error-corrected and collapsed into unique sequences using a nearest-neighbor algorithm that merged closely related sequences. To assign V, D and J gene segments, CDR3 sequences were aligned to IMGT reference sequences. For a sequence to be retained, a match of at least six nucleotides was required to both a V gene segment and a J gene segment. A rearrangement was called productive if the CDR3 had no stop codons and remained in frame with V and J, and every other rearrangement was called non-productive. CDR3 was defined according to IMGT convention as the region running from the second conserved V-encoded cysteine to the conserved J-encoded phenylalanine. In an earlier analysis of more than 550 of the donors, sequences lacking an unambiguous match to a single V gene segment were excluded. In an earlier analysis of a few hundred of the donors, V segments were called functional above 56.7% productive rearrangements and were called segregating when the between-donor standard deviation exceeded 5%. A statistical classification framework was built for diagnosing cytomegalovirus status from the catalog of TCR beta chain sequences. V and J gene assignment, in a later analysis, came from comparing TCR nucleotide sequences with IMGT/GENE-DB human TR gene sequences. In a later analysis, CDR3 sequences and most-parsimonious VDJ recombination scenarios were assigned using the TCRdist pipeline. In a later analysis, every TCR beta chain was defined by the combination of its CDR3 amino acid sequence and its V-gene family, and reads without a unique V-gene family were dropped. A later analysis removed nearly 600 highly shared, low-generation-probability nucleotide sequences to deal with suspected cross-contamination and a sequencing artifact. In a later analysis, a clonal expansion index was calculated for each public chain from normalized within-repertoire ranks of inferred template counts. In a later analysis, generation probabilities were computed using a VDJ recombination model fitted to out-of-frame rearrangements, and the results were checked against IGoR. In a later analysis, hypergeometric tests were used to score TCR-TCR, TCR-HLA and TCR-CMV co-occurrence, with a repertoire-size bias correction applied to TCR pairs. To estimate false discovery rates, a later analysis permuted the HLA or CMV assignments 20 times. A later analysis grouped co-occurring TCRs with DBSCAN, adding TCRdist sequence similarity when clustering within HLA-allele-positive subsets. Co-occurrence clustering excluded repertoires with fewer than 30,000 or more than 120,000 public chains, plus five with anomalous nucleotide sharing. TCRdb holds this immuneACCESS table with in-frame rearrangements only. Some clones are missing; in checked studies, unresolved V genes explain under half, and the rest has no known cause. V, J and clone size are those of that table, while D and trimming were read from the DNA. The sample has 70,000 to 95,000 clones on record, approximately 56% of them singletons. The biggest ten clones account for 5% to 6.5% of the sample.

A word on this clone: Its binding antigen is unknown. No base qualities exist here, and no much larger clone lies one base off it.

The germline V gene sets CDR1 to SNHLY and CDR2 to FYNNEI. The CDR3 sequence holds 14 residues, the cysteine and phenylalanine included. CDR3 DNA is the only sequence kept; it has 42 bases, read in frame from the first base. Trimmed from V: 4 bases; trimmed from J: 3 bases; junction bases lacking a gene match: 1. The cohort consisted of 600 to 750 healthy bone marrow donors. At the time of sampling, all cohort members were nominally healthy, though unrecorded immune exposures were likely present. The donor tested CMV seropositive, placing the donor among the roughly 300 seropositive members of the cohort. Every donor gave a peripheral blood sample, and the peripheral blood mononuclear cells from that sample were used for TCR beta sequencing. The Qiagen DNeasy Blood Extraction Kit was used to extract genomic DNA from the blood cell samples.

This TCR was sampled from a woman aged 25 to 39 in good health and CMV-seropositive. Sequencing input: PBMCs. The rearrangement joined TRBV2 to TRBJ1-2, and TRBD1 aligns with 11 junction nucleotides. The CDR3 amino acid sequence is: CASSGDRGDYGYTF. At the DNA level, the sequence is TGTGCCAGCAGTGGGGACAGGGGGGACTATGGCTACACCTTC.